One and the same sample provided the 13 T cell receptor beta chains below, sequenced in a study of glioma-infiltrating T cells. TCR alpha and beta CDR3 regions were amplified from RNA using iRepertoire nested multiplex PCR. One entry per CDR3 protein results from TCRdb running MiXCR on the multiplex PCR reads. The sample shows fewer than 200,000 distinct CDR3 sequences, under 55% of them seen only once. The sample consisted of glioma tissue, nonneoplastic brain tissue, or PBMCs (not recorded which). The origin of the receptors is a human donor with low-grade glioma or glioblastoma, undergoing nonglioma brain surgery, or in good health (not recorded which).

This clonotype is a singleton in its sample. At one of its ends the junction is not consistent with the germline gene, which may arise from a read error. The V call is TRBV24-1, the J call TRBJ2-1; 11 nucleotides match TRBD2. The CDR3 contains 16 residues. Per the germline V gene, CDR1 is KGHDR and CDR2 is SFDVKD. CDR3 loop: CATSDQTSGSLYELFF. The CDR3 DNA is TGTGCCACCAGTGACCAAACTAGCGGGAGTCTTTATGAGCTGTTCTTC.

As concerns this clonotype: This may be a read error: a much more frequent sequence differs by one nucleotide. This chain links TRBV15 with TRBJ1-1; D uncertain. Germline V gene data show CDR1 as LNHNV and CDR2 as YYDKDF (reference sequence). The CDR3 spans 14 residues. The CDR3 spells CATRREKASTEAFF. CDR3 nucleotide sequence: TGTGCCACCAGAAGAGAGAAGGCCTCCACTGAAGCTTTCTTT. The full variable domain, rest sourced from reference TRBV15 and TRBJ1-1, is DAMVIQNPRYQVTQFGKPVTLSCSQTLNHNVMYWYQQKSSQAPKLLFHYYDKDFNNEADTPDNFQSRRPNTSFCFLDIRSPGLGDTAMYLCATRREKASTEAFFGQGTRLTVV.

About this clonotype itself: This may be a read error, as it is one base from a much larger clone. V and J are TRBV3-1 and TRBJ1-2; D is ambiguous. With 10 bases removed from V and 9 bases from J, the gap between germline ends came to 15 bases. Germline-derived CDR1 and CDR2 are LGHDT and YNNKEL (reference sequence). The CDR3 is 11 amino acids. This CDR3 is CATSLDGCYTF. CDR3 nucleotide sequence: TGTGCCACCTCACTTGACGGGTGCTACACCTTC.

This clonotype has a count of ten or more. The chain has TRBV7-2 and TRBJ1-5; tentatively, D is TRBD1 (5 bases). Germline V CDR1 and CDR2: SGHTA, FQGNSA. The CDR3 contains 13 residues. V gave up 5 bases and J gave up 4 bases, with 9 bases separating them. DNA of the CDR3: TGTGCCAGCAGCCCGGGGGTAAATCAGCCCCAGCATTTT. It specifies CASSPGVNQPQHF.

This clonotype was seen a single time. This sequence may be a read error, since a much larger clone differs from it by one base. The J gene is TRBJ2-7, the V gene TRBV3-1; D ambiguous. The germline V gene encodes CDR1 LGHDT and CDR2 YNNKEL (reference sequence). This CDR3 is 13 amino acids long. This CDR3 reads CASIQVPRREQYF. The CDR3 region has the DNA TGTGCCAGCATCCAAGTTCCTCGACGGGAGCAGTACTTC.

Notes on this clonotype: A much larger clone differs from this one at a single base, so this may be a read error. The chain uses TRBV28 and TRBJ1-2; perhaps TRBD1 as D (5 bases). The germline gives CDR1 MDHEN, CDR2 SYDVKM. There are 12 residues in the CDR3. V was cut by 5 bases and J by 8 bases, with 12 bases left in between. CDR3 sequence (DNA): TGTGCCAGCAGTCTGGGACCCAAAGGCTACACCTTC. Encoded protein: CASSLGPKGYTF.

This clonotype was observed at least ten times. The chain has TRBV19 and TRBJ1-2; unclear D gene. The CDR3 spans 14 residues. Germline V CDR1 and CDR2: LNHDA, SQIVND (reference sequence). Trimming stripped 4 bases from V and 1 base from J, with 10 bases between. CDR3 nucleotide sequence: TGTGCCAGTAGTACCCAGGTCATTAACTATGGCTACACCTTC. Protein sequence: CASSTQVINYGYTF.

This clonotype showed up many times. This chain uses TRBV27 with TRBJ1-1; a weak D match, TRBD1 (6 bases). Germline loops: CDR1 MNHEY, CDR2 SMNVEV (reference sequence). Trimming cost V 3 bases and J 8 bases, with 10 bases left between them. CDR3 length: 12 residues. Written as DNA, the CDR3 is TGTGCCAGCAGTTTTTTGGGGACAGAAGCTTTCTTT. Its protein is CASSFLGTEAFF.

This clonotype has a handful of counts. The V call is TRBV5-8, the J call TRBJ2-3; 10 bases map to TRBD2. Germline V gene lookup returns CDR1 SGHTS and CDR2 YDEGEE. The CDR3 is made up of 15 amino acids. The V gene end was trimmed by 5 bases and the J gene end by 4 bases; junction bases not matched to a gene: 7. The CDR3 protein is CASSLGLAKPDTQYF. CDR3 in DNA: TGTGCCAGCAGTCTGGGACTAGCGAAACCAGATACGCAGTATTTT.

Concerning this clonotype: A much larger clone is a single base away; this may be a read error. V is TRBV6-1 and J is TRBJ1-6; D unclear. Germline-derived CDR1 and CDR2 are MNHNS and SASEGT. CDR3 size: 13 residues. For the CDR3, the DNA is TGCGCCAGCAGTGATAGCAAGAATCGGATCCTCCACTTT. Translation gives CASSDSKNRILHF.

CDR3 bases: TGCAGTGCTATAGATAGTGGGTCCCTGGGCACTGAAGCTTTCTTT. It yields the protein CSAIDSGSLGTEAFF. The chain joins TRBV20-1 to TRBJ1-1; no definite D call. The CDR3 is 15 residues long. The germline V gene has CDR1 DFQATT and CDR2 SNEGSKA (reference sequence). V lost 4 bases, J lost 4 bases, and 19 bases lay in between.

This sequence joins TRBV3-1 and TRBJ2-1; 8 nucleotides agree with TRBD2. The CDR3 contains 16 residues. V trimming: 4 bases; J trimming: 6 bases; junction bases outside the gene matches: 11. The germline V gene encodes CDR1 LGHDT and CDR2 YNNKEL (reference sequence). Written as DNA, the CDR3 is TGTGCCAGCAGCCCCTACGGGACTAGTGGGAGCAATGAGCAGTTCTTC. Protein: CASSPYGTSGSNEQFF.

This clonotype was seen repeatedly, ten times or more. The CDR3 region is CASSFGTYTDTQYF. Written as DNA, the CDR3 is TGTGCCAGCAGCTTCGGGACATACACAGATACGCAGTATTTT. This chain joins TRBV11-2 and TRBJ2-3; TRBD1 is a possible D gene (6 bases). CDR1 is SGHAT and CDR2 is FQNNGV in the germline V gene. The CDR3 consists of 14 residues. Trimming took off 3 bases at V and 2 bases at J, with 9 bases between the two ends.